These T cell receptor beta chains were read from a single sample in a study of shared clonotypes between healthy human individuals. Assay: immunoSEQ multiplex PCR; the TCRdb copy retains only in-frame clones and omits some. The table shows millions of clones, with roughly 95% occurring only once. Sequencing input: naive CD4+ T cells sorted from blood. These receptors were obtained from a man younger than 30 in good health. CDR3s include the opening cysteine and the closing phenylalanine or tryptophan. The D gene is left open where the match is weak. Only part of the rows carry a size: once, few, many, or a class if the clone is expanded.

CDR3 protein	CDR3 DNA	D gene	clone size	J gene	V gene
CASSLGETGSGNQPQHF	TGTGCCAGCAGCTTGGGGGAAACAGGGTCCGGCAATCAGCCCCAGCATTTT	NA	NA	TRBJ1-5	TRBV5-8
CASSFDSNYGYTF	TGTGCCAGCAGTTTTGACAGTAACTATGGCTACACCTTC	NA	NA	TRBJ1-2	TRBV28
CASSSRENYGYTF	TGTGCCAGCAGCAGCAGGGAGAACTATGGCTACACCTTC	NA	NA	TRBJ1-2	TRBV6-6
CASSLGQGNEKLFF	TGCGCCAGCAGCTTAGGACAGGGAAATGAAAAACTGTTTTTT	TRBD1	NA	TRBJ1-4	TRBV5-1
CASSPGGGTSNQPQHF	TGCGCCAGCAGCCCCGGGGGAGGGACGAGCAATCAGCCCCAGCATTTT	NA	NA	TRBJ1-5	TRBV5-1
CASSFGDRGVDEQYF	TGTGCCAGCAGCTTCGGGGACAGGGGGGTCGACGAGCAGTACTTC	TRBD1	NA	TRBJ2-7	TRBV13
CASRSTGDTQYF	TGTGCCAGTAGATCTACCGGGGATACGCAGTATTTT	NA	NA	TRBJ2-3	TRBV19
CASSPTATNEKLFF	TGTGCCAGCTCACCTACAGCAACTAATGAAAAACTGTTTTTT	NA	NA	TRBJ1-4	TRBV18
CASSGDTQYF	TGTGCCAGCTCAGGGGATACGCAGTATTTT	NA	NA	TRBJ2-3	TRBV28
CASSLAGSSYNEQFF	TGTGCCAGCAGCTTGGCGGGGTCTAGTTACAATGAGCAGTTCTTC	NA	NA	TRBJ2-1	TRBV5-4
CASSLDPLREQYF	TGTGCCAGCAGCTTAGATCCGCTGCGAGAGCAGTACTTC	NA	NA	TRBJ2-7	TRBV11-3
CASSPNRGQDYGYTF	TGTGCCAGCTCACCGAACAGGGGACAGGACTATGGCTACACCTTC	TRBD1	NA	TRBJ1-2	TRBV18
CASSQVGLANEKLFF	TGCGCCAGCAGCCAAGTTGGGTTGGCTAATGAAAAACTGTTTTTT	NA	NA	TRBJ1-4	TRBV4-1
CASSIWDQGKTEAFF	TGTGCCAGTAGTATTTGGGACCAGGGTAAAACTGAAGCTTTCTTT	NA	NA	TRBJ1-1	TRBV19
CASSQKPPGQGSGPAWETQYF	TGCGCCAGCAGCCAAAAGCCCCCCGGACAGGGGTCAGGGCCCGCATGGGAGACCCAGTACTTC	TRBD1	NA	TRBJ2-5	TRBV4-1
CASSLAEFGEQFF	TGTGCCAGCAGCTTAGCGGAGTTTGGTGAGCAGTTCTTC	NA	NA	TRBJ2-1	TRBV7-2
CASRDKQGAGTEAFF	TGTGCCAGCAGAGACAAACAGGGGGCTGGAACTGAAGCTTTCTTT	TRBD1	NA	TRBJ1-1	TRBV5-4
CASREGNQPQHF	TGTGCCAGCAGGGAAGGGAATCAGCCCCAGCATTTT	NA	few	TRBJ1-5	TRBV2
CAWSAGVNFQVLHF	TGTGCCTGGAGCGCCGGGGTTAATTTTCAAGTCCTCCACTTT	NA	NA	TRBJ1-6	TRBV30
CASSIDAGLYGYTF	TGTGCCAGTAGTATAGATGCGGGGCTCTATGGCTACACCTTC	NA	NA	TRBJ1-2	TRBV19
CASSLWDTSDGANVLTF	TGTGCCAGCTCACTGTGGGACACCTCCGACGGGGCCAACGTCCTGACTTTC	NA	NA	TRBJ2-6	TRBV18
CASSESGPYNEQFF	TGCGCCAGCAGTGAGTCCGGACCGTACAATGAGCAGTTCTTC	NA	NA	TRBJ2-1	TRBV10-1
CASSPGRLAGGNEQFF	TGTGCCAGCTCACCAGGCCGACTAGCGGGGGGCAATGAGCAGTTCTTC	TRBD2	NA	TRBJ2-1	TRBV18
CASSLAGGIRPDTQYF	TGTGCCAGCAGTTTAGCGGGGGGGATACGTCCAGATACGCAGTATTTT	TRBD2	NA	TRBJ2-3	TRBV27
CASSPRTSGNTGELFF	TGTGCCAGCAGCCCCCGGACTAGCGGAAACACCGGGGAGCTGTTTTTT	TRBD2	NA	TRBJ2-2	TRBV4-2
CASGSRETQYF	TGTGCCAGCGGGAGTAGGGAGACCCAGTACTTC	NA	NA	TRBJ2-5	TRBV2
CASREDRDTEAFF	TGTGCCAGCAGGGAAGACAGAGACACTGAAGCTTTCTTT	NA	once	TRBJ1-1	TRBV2
CATSRIRTVSSAEQYF	TGTGCCACCAGCAGAATTCGGACAGTATCTTCAGCCGAGCAGTACTTC	NA	NA	TRBJ2-7	TRBV15
CASSPVDRDPYEQYF	TGTGCCAGCAGTCCGGTGGACAGGGACCCCTACGAGCAGTACTTC	TRBD1	NA	TRBJ2-7	TRBV28
CASSLGSQGNTEAFF	TGTGCCAGCAGTTTGGGTAGCCAGGGTAACACTGAAGCTTTCTTT	NA	NA	TRBJ1-1	TRBV28
CASSPPTGWAGYEQYF	TGTGCCAGCAGTCCGCCGACAGGATGGGCGGGCTACGAGCAGTACTTC	NA	few	TRBJ2-7	TRBV27
CASSLTFYEQYF	TGTGCCAGCAGTTTGACCTTCTACGAGCAGTACTTC	NA	many	TRBJ2-7	TRBV28
CASSQASGGEETQYF	TGTGCCAGCAGCCAAGCATCTGGCGGGGAGGAGACCCAGTACTTC	NA	few	TRBJ2-5	TRBV4-2
CASSIQGDQPQHF	TGTGCCAGTAGTATACAAGGAGATCAGCCCCAGCATTTT	NA	NA	TRBJ1-5	TRBV19
CASSLDYGNEQFF	TGTGCCAGCAGCTTAGATTATGGCAATGAGCAGTTCTTC	NA	NA	TRBJ2-1	TRBV11-3
CASSLVADFNYGYTF	TGTGCCAGCAGCTTAGTCGCTGATTTTAACTATGGCTACACCTTC	NA	NA	TRBJ1-2	TRBV7-2
CASIATGSGELFF	TGTGCCAGTATCGCTACAGGGTCCGGGGAGCTGTTTTTT	NA	NA	TRBJ2-2	TRBV19
CASTPQGGYGYTF	TGTGCCAGCACCCCCCAAGGGGGATATGGCTACACCTTC	NA	NA	TRBJ1-2	TRBV6-6
CASSFGGLGGNTIYF	TGTGCCAGCAGCTTCGGTGGTCTGGGAGGAAACACCATATATTTT	NA	NA	TRBJ1-3	TRBV7-9
CASSRVWTSDETQYF	TGTGCCAGCAGCCGCGTTTGGACTAGCGATGAGACCCAGTACTTC	TRBD2	once	TRBJ2-5	TRBV7-2
CAISESNSLNTEAFF	TGTGCCATCAGTGAGTCGAACAGTTTGAACACTGAAGCTTTCTTT	NA	NA	TRBJ1-1	TRBV10-3
CASSLAGTGMNTGELFF	TGCGCCAGCAGCTTGGCGGGGACAGGGATGAACACCGGGGAGCTGTTTTTT	TRBD1	NA	TRBJ2-2	TRBV5-1
CAWSLKGREQYF	TGTGCCTGGAGTTTGAAGGGACGCGAGCAGTACTTC	NA	NA	TRBJ2-7	TRBV30
CASSLGGTGTEAFF	TGCGCCAGCAGCTTGGGCGGGACTGGGACTGAAGCTTTCTTT	NA	once	TRBJ1-1	TRBV5-1
CASSVRYTGELFF	TGTGCCAGCAGCGTTAGATACACCGGGGAGCTGTTTTTT	NA	NA	TRBJ2-2	TRBV9
CASSQDLSGYNEQFF	TGCGCCAGCAGCCAAGATTTGAGCGGCTACAATGAGCAGTTCTTC	NA	NA	TRBJ2-1	TRBV4-3
CAWSGGGLSNQPQHF	TGTGCCTGGAGTGGGGGAGGCCTGAGCAATCAGCCCCAGCATTTT	NA	NA	TRBJ1-5	TRBV30
CASSVGLDRRRDTQYF	TGTGCCAGCAGTGTGGGGTTGGACAGGAGAAGGGATACGCAGTATTTT	TRBD1	NA	TRBJ2-3	TRBV6-1
CASSDEAVGELFF	TGTGCCAGCAGTGATGAGGCGGTCGGGGAGCTGTTTTTT	NA	once	TRBJ2-2	TRBV2
CASSAHPYGYTF	TGTGCCAGCAGTGCCCACCCCTATGGCTACACCTTC	NA	NA	TRBJ1-2	TRBV6-1
CASSPRGLAVNTGELFF	TGCGCCAGCAGCCCCCGAGGGCTAGCGGTGAACACCGGGGAGCTGTTTTTT	TRBD2	NA	TRBJ2-2	TRBV5-1
CASSPPTSGGYNEQFF	TGTGCCAGCTCACCACCGACTAGCGGGGGTTACAATGAGCAGTTCTTC	TRBD2	once	TRBJ2-1	TRBV18
CAAVGEDGYTF	TGTGCCGCAGTCGGGGAGGATGGCTACACCTTC	NA	NA	TRBJ1-2	TRBV7-9